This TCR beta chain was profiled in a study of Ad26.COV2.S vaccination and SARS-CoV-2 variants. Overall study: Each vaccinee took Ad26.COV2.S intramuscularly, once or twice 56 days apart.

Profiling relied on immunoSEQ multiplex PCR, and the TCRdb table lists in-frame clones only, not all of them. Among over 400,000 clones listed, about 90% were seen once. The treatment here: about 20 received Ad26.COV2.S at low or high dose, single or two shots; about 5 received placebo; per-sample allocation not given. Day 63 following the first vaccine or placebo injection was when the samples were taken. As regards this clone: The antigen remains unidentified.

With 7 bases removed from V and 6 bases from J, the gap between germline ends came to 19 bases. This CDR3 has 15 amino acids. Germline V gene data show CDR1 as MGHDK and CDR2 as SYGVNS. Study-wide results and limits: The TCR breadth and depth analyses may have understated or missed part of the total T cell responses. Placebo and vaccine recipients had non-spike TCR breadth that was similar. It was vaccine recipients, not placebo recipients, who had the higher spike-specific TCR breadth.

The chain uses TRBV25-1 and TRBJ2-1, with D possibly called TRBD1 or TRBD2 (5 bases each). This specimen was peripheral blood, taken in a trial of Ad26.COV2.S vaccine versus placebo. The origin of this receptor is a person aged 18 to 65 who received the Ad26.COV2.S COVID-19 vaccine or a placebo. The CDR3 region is CASNGDPSRFNEQFF. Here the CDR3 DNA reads TGTGCCAGCAATGGGGACCCCTCCAGATTCAATGAGCAGTTCTTC.